This paragraph covers one T cell receptor beta chain sequence. At one boundary the junction diverges from the germline segment, which might be a read error. Germline-derived CDR1 and CDR2 are MGHDK and SYGVNS. The CDR3 extends over 11 amino acids. This sample was included in a study of blood T cell repertoires in COVID-19. Whole-study context: The samples span acute and convalescent COVID-19 from the United States, Italy and Spain. T cells, B-cell-depleted T cells, or PBMCs supplied cDNA or gDNA.

Sequencing used immunoSEQ multiplex PCR; TCRdb keeps in-frame clones, though not all of them. The data show under 300,000 clones, with 70% to 90% seen just once and about 7.1% held by the top ten. The sequenced material came from peripheral blood. The chain recombines TRBV25-1 with TRBJ2-7; 7 nucleotides agree with TRBD1. The clonotype was recovered from an older woman with active or convalescent COVID-19. The CDR3 DNA follows: TGTGCCAGCAGTGTCGGACAGGTCATTAACTTC. As protein: CASSVGQVINF.